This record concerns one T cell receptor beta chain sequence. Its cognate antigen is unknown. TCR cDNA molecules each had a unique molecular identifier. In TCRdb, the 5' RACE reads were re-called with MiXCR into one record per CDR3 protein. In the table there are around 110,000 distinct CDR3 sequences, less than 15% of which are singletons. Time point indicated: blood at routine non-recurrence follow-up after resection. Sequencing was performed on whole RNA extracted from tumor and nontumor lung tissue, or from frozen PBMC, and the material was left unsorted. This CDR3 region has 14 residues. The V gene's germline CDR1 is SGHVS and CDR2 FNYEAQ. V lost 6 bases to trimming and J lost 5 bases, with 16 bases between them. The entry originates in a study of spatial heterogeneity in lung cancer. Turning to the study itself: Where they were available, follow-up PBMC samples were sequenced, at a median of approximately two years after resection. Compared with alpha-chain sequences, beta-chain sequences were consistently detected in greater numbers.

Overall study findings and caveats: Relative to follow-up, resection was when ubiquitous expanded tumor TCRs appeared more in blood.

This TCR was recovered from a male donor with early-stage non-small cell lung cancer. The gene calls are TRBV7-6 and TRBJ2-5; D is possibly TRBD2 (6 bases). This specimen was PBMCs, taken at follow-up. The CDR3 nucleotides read TGTGCCAGCAGTGCGGGATCCTCCGGGGAGACCCAGTACTTC. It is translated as CASSAGSSGETQYF.